This TCR beta chain was identified in a study of T-cell memory formation after mild COVID-19. The CDR3 length is 13 residues. The V end was cut by 2 bases, the J end by 7 bases, with 9 bases between. Germline CDR1 reads SGHRS; CDR2 reads YFSETQ. TCRdb reprocessed the 5' RACE reads via MiXCR and lists one record per CDR3 protein. The sample has hundreds of thousands of distinct CDR3 sequences; about 16% are singletons. The table lists this clonotype with a few counts. This chain connects TRBV5-1 to TRBJ2-2; no clear D. The sample comprised PBMCs or a T cell subset sorted from them (not recorded which). This TCR derives from a young man who had mild COVID-19 (a few samples of this study predate the infection). Cell type and time point are not known. This CDR3 reads CASSFPRRGELFF. The DNA for the CDR3 is TGCGCCAGCAGCTTTCCACGGCGCGGGGAGCTGTTTTTT.